Following are 5 T cell receptor beta chains from one sample sequenced in a study of PD-L1 blockade in urothelial cancer. Measured with immunoSEQ multiplex PCR; TCRdb has only the in-frame clones, and not every one. The table shows 95,000 to 130,000 clones, with roughly 89% occurring only once. Stated time point: peripheral blood 6 weeks after treatment start. Sequences were derived from PBMCs, sampled around atezolizumab (anti-PD-L1) treatment. These receptors all come from a man in his sixties with urothelial cancer.

This clone has more than one count but fewer than ten. The chain has TRBV2 and TRBJ2-7, with D tentatively TRBD1 (6 bases). Germline V gives CDR1 SNHLY, CDR2 FYNNEI. Trimming removed 7 bases from V and 4 bases from J, with 17 bases in between. The CDR3 has 14 amino acids. The CDR3 DNA sequence: TGTGCCAGCAAAGCTCCCCCTCAGGGGTACGAGCAGTACTTC. This sequence encodes CASKAPPQGYEQYF.

The rearrangement joins TRBV2 to TRBJ2-2; 11 nucleotides line up with TRBD2. The germline gives CDR1 SNHLY, CDR2 FYNNEI. Losses at the gene ends were 6 bases for V and 2 bases for J; bases not matched to a gene: 5. There are 16 residues in the CDR3. DNA for the CDR3: TGTGCCAGCAGCCAGGGACTAGCGGCCAACACCGGGGAGCTGTTTTTT. Amino acids: CASSQGLAANTGELFF. The full variable domain, with the rest looked up from reference TRBV2 and TRBJ2-2, is EPEVTQTPSHQVTQMGQEVILRCVPISNHLYFYWYRQILGQKVEFLVSFYNNEISEKSEIFDDQFSVERPDGSNFTLKIRSTKLEDSAMYFCASSQGLAANTGELFFGEGSRLTVL.

The gene calls are TRBV6-5 and TRBJ2-7; D might be TRBD1 (6 bases). V lost 0 bases and J lost 0, with 12 bases in between. Germline V gene sequence: CDR1 MNHEY, CDR2 SVGAGI. The CDR3 is 16 amino acids. The CDR3 nucleotides are TGTGCCAGCAGTTACTCGGGGACAAAGAGCTCCTACGAGCAGTACTTC. Protein sequence: CASSYSGTKSSYEQYF.

The V call is TRBV28, the J call TRBJ1-1; D is uncertain. The CDR3 is 10 amino acids. Trimming shortened V by 7 bases and J by 8 bases, and 8 bases separated the two germline ends. Germline V gene sequence: CDR1 MDHEN, CDR2 SYDVKM. Here the CDR3 DNA reads TGTGCCAGCATCGAGAGGGAAGCTTTCTTT. Translating gives CASIEREAFF.

In its sample, this clone was seen a few times. This chain joins TRBV29-1 and TRBJ2-7; 7 bases line up with TRBD2. This CDR3 spans 13 amino acids. The V segment lost 3 bases and the J segment 4 bases; nucleotides outside the gene matches: 6. Looked up from germline, CDR1 is SQVTM and CDR2 is ANQGSEA. CDR3 sequence (DNA): TGCAGCGTTGAGGTGGGCGGGAGTTACGAGCAGTACTTC. This encodes CSVEVGGSYEQYF.